These 2 T cell receptor beta chains were all obtained from the same sample, sequenced in a study of blood T cell repertoires in COVID-19 (dated by TCRdb to about 2020). The library was obtained by the immunoSEQ multiplex PCR assay. TCRdb obtained this table from immuneACCESS and retained in-frame rearrangements with V and J assigned. These tables miss some clones; where compared with another copy, unresolved V genes account for less than half of the shortfall, and the remainder is unexplained. This sample has around 100,000 clones in its table, and about 90% of those were observed once. 6.5% to 8% of the sample is taken by the ten largest. The material sequenced was peripheral blood. The receptor source for this set is a man aged 18-30 years with COVID-19, enrolled during active disease.

With respect to this clone: An end of the junction differs from the germline gene, which may be a read error. The J gene is TRBJ1-4, the V gene TRBV23-1, with D perhaps TRBD1 (5 bases). TRBV23-1 is an open reading frame whose function is uncertain. The CDR3 length is 15 residues. The CDR3 loop is CASSRLPRGGEKLLF. Written as DNA, the CDR3 is TGCGCCAGCAGTCGCCTACCCCGGGGGGGGGAAAAACTGCTTTTT.

The J gene is TRBJ2-7, the V gene TRBV19; 8 bases fit TRBD1. The CDR3 runs to 13 residues. Germline trimming cut 4 bases from V and 6 bases from J; bases unmatched to any gene: 5. The germline CDR1 and CDR2 sequences are LNHDA and SQIVND (reference sequence). The CDR3 region is CASSTATGVEQYF. The DNA of the CDR3 is TGTGCCAGTAGTACGGCGACAGGGGTCGAGCAGTACTTC.